This entry lists 20 T cell receptor beta chains sequenced from one sample in a study of CD8+CD57+ T cells in acquired aplastic anemia. The template for TCR beta VDJ and CDR3 sequence profiling was genomic DNA. TCRdb re-analysed the reads in MiXCR, keeping a single row per CDR3 protein. Of about 160,000 distinct CDR3 sequences listed, roughly 45% are singletons. The source material was sorted CD4+, CD8+, or CD8+CD57+ T cells (not recorded which) from PBMCs. These TCRs come from a human donor in good health.

This clonotype was recorded many times. The rearrangement joins TRBV14 to TRBJ1-4; D gene ambiguous. Trimming shortened V by 3 bases and J by 4 bases, and 15 bases separated the two germline ends. This CDR3 comprises 16 residues. The V gene's germline CDR1 is SGHDN and CDR2 FVKESK. This CDR3 is CASSHPGWFGNEKLFF. The CDR3, as DNA: TGTGCCAGCAGCCACCCGGGATGGTTCGGTAATGAAAAACTGTTTTTT.

This chain uses TRBV2 with TRBJ2-7, with D unresolved. The CDR3 sequence is 10 residues long. Germline V gene lookup returns CDR1 SNHLY and CDR2 FYNNEI. Trimming cost V 8 bases and J 3 bases, with 5 bases left between them. DNA for the CDR3: TGTGCCAGCGGGGACTACGAGCAGTACTTC. This translates into CASGDYEQYF.

The chain joins TRBV27 to TRBJ2-7; TRBD1 agrees at 7 bases. The CDR3 loop spans 15 amino acids. Germline loops: CDR1 MNHEY, CDR2 SMNVEV (reference sequence). J lost 0 bases, V lost 3 bases, and 5 bases had no gene match. CDR3 coding DNA: TGTGCCAGCAGTTTGGGCAGGGGGAACTCCTACGAGCAGTACTTC. Amino acid sequence: CASSLGRGNSYEQYF.

The rearrangement links TRBV27 to TRBJ2-1, with D possibly being TRBD1 (6 bases). Trimming removed 5 bases from V and 2 bases from J, with 13 bases in between. The CDR3 has 15 amino acids. Germline values: CDR1 MNHEY, CDR2 SMNVEV (reference sequence). Here the CDR3 DNA reads TGTGCCAGCAGTATACAGGGCAATCCCTACAATGAGCAGTTCTTC. This codes for CASSIQGNPYNEQFF.

The chain couples TRBV3-1 to TRBJ1-4, with D possibly matching TRBD1 (5 bases). Germline-derived CDR1 and CDR2 are LGHDT and YNNKEL (reference sequence). Trimming took 3 bases from V and 7 from J, leaving 18 bases between them. The CDR3 runs 16 residues. The CDR3, as DNA: TGTGCCAGCAGCCAGGGGGTCGCAAGGATTAGTGAAAAACTGTTTTTT. It specifies CASSQGVARISEKLFF.

Only a few counts were recorded for this clonotype. The chain is built from TRBV12-3 or TRBV12-4 and TRBJ2-3; weak D call: TRBD1 (5 bases). Trimming shortened V by 3 bases and J by 2 bases, and 27 bases separated the two germline ends. The CDR3 has 20 amino acids. CDR3 in amino acids: CASSFLFGQYVQGDTDTQYF. CDR3 in DNA: TGTGCCAGCAGTTTTTTGTTCGGACAATATGTCCAGGGTGACACAGATACGCAGTATTTT.

With regard to this clonotype: At one boundary the junction diverges from the germline segment, which might be a read error. The chain joins TRBV6-1 to TRBJ1-1; no clear D gene. In germline, CDR1 is MNHNS, CDR2 SASEGT. The CDR3 is made up of 14 amino acids. DNA for the CDR3: TGTGCCAGCAGTCTACGGGGAGAGAACACTGGAGCTTTCTTT. It encodes CASSLRGENTGAFF.

This chain uses TRBV2 with TRBJ2-7; 7 nucleotides align to TRBD1. Germline lookup yields CDR1 SNHLY and CDR2 FYNNEI. V lost 7 bases and J lost 7; bases outside the gene matches: 7. The CDR3 contains 12 residues. For the CDR3, the DNA is TGTGCCAGCACCGGACAGGATATTGAGCAGTACTTC. Translated, it gives CASTGQDIEQYF.

This clonotype was counted at least ten times. The rearrangement uses TRBV20-1 and TRBJ2-5; the D is unclear. Germline CDR1 DFQATT, CDR2 SNEGSKA (reference sequence). The CDR3 loop spans 12 amino acids. The V end lost 3 bases, the J end lost 6 bases, and 11 bases lay between the germline ends. The CDR3 protein is CSASSTAKTQYF. The CDR3 nucleotides read TGCAGTGCTAGTTCTACGGCCAAGACCCAGTACTTC.

This clonotype was detected only a few times. A much larger clone differs from this one at a single base, so this may be a read error. The chain employs TRBV20-1 and TRBJ2-7; D tentatively reads TRBD1 or TRBD2 (6 bases each). Trimming removed 5 bases from V and 2 bases from J, with 19 bases in between. The germline V gene encodes CDR1 DFQATT and CDR2 SNEGSKA (reference sequence). CDR3 length: 15 residues. In DNA, the CDR3 is TGCAGTGCTGGGAGAGGAGGGGGAGTAACCTACGAGCAGTACTTC. This gives the protein CSAGRGGGVTYEQYF.

The chain combines TRBV11-2 with TRBJ1-3; D is perhaps TRBD1 (6 bases). Germline values: CDR1 SGHAT, CDR2 FQNNGV. This CDR3 region has 17 residues. V lost 1 base, J lost 0 bases, and 13 bases lay in between. The CDR3 region is CASSLVGAHLSGNTIYF. CDR3 bases: TGTGCCAGCAGCTTAGTGGGGGCCCACCTCTCTGGAAACACCATATATTTT.

CDR3 coding DNA: TGTGCCTGGAGTGTACCTTACCTAAGGGGAATATATGGCTACACCTTC. The encoded protein is CAWSVPYLRGIYGYTF. The chain uses TRBV30 and TRBJ1-2; D perhaps matches TRBD1 (5 bases). CDR1 is GTSNPN, CDR2 SVGIG, per germline (reference sequence). V shed 0 bases and J shed 5 bases, with 19 bases lying between them. This CDR3 contains 16 residues.

The V gene is TRBV12-3 or TRBV12-4, the J gene TRBJ2-3; D gene uncertain. V was pared by 10 bases and J by 6 bases, with 17 bases between. CDR3 size: 13 residues. CDR3 in amino acids: CATLFRPSDTQYF. The CDR3 DNA sequence: TGTGCCACCTTATTCCGGCCCTCGGATACGCAGTATTTT.

This sequence joins TRBV15 and TRBJ2-7; TRBD1 aligns across 9 bases. V shed 6 bases and J 1 base; nucleotides not matched to a gene: 4. CDR1 and CDR2 (germline): LNHNV, YYDKDF (reference sequence). The CDR3 covers 14 residues. This CDR3 is CATSPGQGSYEQYF. The DNA for the CDR3 is TGTGCCACCAGTCCGGGACAGGGATCCTACGAGCAGTACTTC.

The chain joins TRBV12-3 or TRBV12-4 to TRBJ2-7; 10 bases are shared with TRBD2. With 4 bases clipped from V and 4 bases from J, the junction kept 13 bases outside the gene matches. This CDR3 has 17 amino acids. CDR3 sequence: CASSSSPLAGVFYEQYF. In DNA form, the CDR3 reads TGTGCCAGCAGTTCAAGCCCCCTAGCGGGAGTATTTTACGAGCAGTACTTC.

In regard to this clonotype: Germline and junction disagree at one end, which may indicate a read error. This sequence joins TRBV10-3 and TRBJ1-1, with a possible D match to TRBD1 (6 bases). The CDR3 spans 13 residues. CDR1 and CDR2 (germline): ENHRY, SYGVKD. Here the CDR3 reads CAVSEIQGSEAFF. The CDR3 DNA is TGTGCCGTCAGTGAGATACAGGGATCTGAAGCTTTCTTT.

This clonotype turned up a few times. This rearrangement joins TRBV3-1 to TRBJ1-3; weak D call: TRBD1 (5 bases). The CDR3 is 15 amino acids. Deletions cut 7 bases from V and 0 bases from J, with 13 bases between. Germline loops: CDR1 LGHDT, CDR2 YNNKEL (reference sequence). CDR3: CASTPGGLSGNTIYF. CDR3 in DNA: TGTGCCAGCACCCCCGGGGGTCTCTCTGGAAACACCATATATTTT. Together with reference TRBV3-1 and TRBJ1-3, the CDR3 gives the full variable domain: DTAVSQTPKYLVTQMGNDKSIKCEQNLGHDTMYWYKQDSKKFLKIMFSYNNKELIINETVPNRFSPKSPDKAHLNLHINSLELGDSAVYFCASTPGGLSGNTIYFGEGSWLTVV.

This clonotype was seen ten or more times. This sequence joins TRBV7-2 and TRBJ1-2; D not certain. Deletions cut 1 base from V and 4 bases from J, with 4 bases between. The CDR3 contains 12 residues. Germline loops: CDR1 SGHTA, CDR2 FQGNSA. CDR3 bases: TGTGCCAGCAGCTTAGTAGCCTATGGCTACACCTTC. Its translation is CASSLVAYGYTF.

As DNA, the CDR3 is TGTGCCAGCAGCCACCATTCCCGCAGAATGAACACTGAAGCTTTCTTT. Translated, it gives CASSHHSRRMNTEAFF. The rearrangement links TRBV14 to TRBJ1-1; D is undetermined. Looked up from germline, CDR1 is SGHDN and CDR2 is FVKESK. The CDR3 spans 16 residues. Trimming took off 3 bases at V and 0 bases at J, with 14 bases between the two ends.

This clonotype showed up just once. The chain combines TRBV10-2 with TRBJ1-1; 9 bases align to TRBD1. The CDR3 totals 16 residues. Germline CDR1 reads WSHSY; CDR2 reads SAAADI. J gave up 3 bases and V 5 bases, and 10 bases lay outside the gene matches. CDR3 nucleotide sequence: TGCGCCAGCAGTTATCCGGGACAGGGAGGGTACACTGAAGCTTTCTTT. This sequence encodes CASSYPGQGGYTEAFF.